A selection of T cell receptor beta chains follows, all from one sample in a study of cytomegalovirus exposure and HLA in healthy donors. Repertoires were generated with immunoSEQ multiplex PCR, while TCRdb's copy carries only in-frame clones and drops some. Of 170,000 or so clones listed, approximately 85% were seen once; the top ten hold 4.8%. Sequenced sample: PBMCs. The receptors were gathered from a girl between 5 and 17 years old in good health and CMV-seropositive. The CDR3 runs from the conserved cysteine through the conserved F or W. A D gene is named only where the DNA matches it firmly. Size is omitted from some rows. Given values are once, few, many or a class for expanded clones.

CDR3 length | J gene | D gene | clone size | V gene | CDR3 protein | CDR3 DNA
16 | TRBJ2-6 | TRBD1 | - | TRBV4-1 | CASSPGQGNGANVLTF | TGCGCCAGCAGCCCAGGACAGGGTAATGGGGCCAACGTCCTGACTTTC
13 | TRBJ1-1 | - | - | TRBV5-1 | CASSLAGNTEAFF | TGCGCCAGCAGCTTGGCAGGGAACACTGAAGCTTTCTTT
16 | TRBJ1-1 | TRBD1 | - | TRBV7-2 | CASSHGPPGQPTEAFF | TGTGCCAGCAGCCACGGGCCCCCGGGACAGCCCACTGAAGCTTTCTTT
14 | TRBJ2-5 | TRBD2 | - | TRBV29-1 | CSVEVFGEGETQYF | TGCAGCGTTGAAGTTTTCGGGGAGGGGGAGACCCAGTACTTC
15 | TRBJ1-2 | TRBD1 | - | TRBV12-5 | CASGFGWTGNYGYTF | TGTGCTAGTGGTTTCGGTTGGACAGGAAACTATGGCTACACCTTC
14 | TRBJ1-2 | TRBD1 | - | TRBV6-1 | CASSERGPYWTGGF | TGTGCCAGCAGTGAACGGGGCCCCTATTGGACAGGCGGCTTC
15 | TRBJ1-6 | - | - | TRBV4-2 | CASSQGVPGNSPLHF | TGTGCCAGCAGCCAAGGGGTGCCCGGGAATTCACCCCTCCACTTT
15 | TRBJ2-5 | TRBD1 | - | TRBV7-8 | CASSLVGQGQETQYF | TGTGCCAGCAGCTTAGTGGGACAGGGGCAAGAGACCCAGTACTTC
17 | TRBJ2-7 | TRBD2 | - | TRBV28 | CASSLGGGNDRSYEQYF | TGTGCCAGCAGTTTAGGGGGGGGGAATGACCGCTCCTACGAGCAGTACTTC
14 | TRBJ1-5 | - | - | TRBV10-3 | CAISESLGNQPQHF | TGTGCCATCAGTGAGTCGCTCGGGAATCAGCCCCAGCATTTT
14 | TRBJ2-3 | - | - | TRBV19 | CASSIVLSGDTQYF | TGTGCCAGTAGTATCGTCCTGTCGGGGGATACGCAGTATTTT
13 | TRBJ2-1 | - | - | TRBV2 | CAAGKDNYNEQFF | TGTGCCGCAGGGAAAGACAACTACAATGAGCAGTTCTTC
13 | TRBJ1-2 | - | - | TRBV6-5 | CASSPGGLGGYTF | TGTGCCAGCAGCCCCGGGGGGCTGGGTGGCTACACCTTC
16 | TRBJ1-1 | - | - | TRBV6-5 | CASSYFPGHSNTEAFF | TGTGCCAGCAGTTATTTTCCGGGACACTCGAACACTGAAGCTTTCTTT
18 | TRBJ2-7 | - | once | TRBV10-1 | CASSGSIYTGRGGREQYF | TGCGCCAGCAGTGGGTCGATTTACACCGGCAGGGGTGGTCGCGAGCAGTACTTC
15 | TRBJ1-1 | TRBD1 | - | TRBV9 | CASSVVEGGNTEAFF | TGTGCCAGCAGCGTAGTTGAAGGGGGCAACACTGAAGCTTTCTTT
16 | TRBJ2-5 | - | - | TRBV5-5 | CASSLAAGILQETQYF | TGTGCCAGCAGCTTGGCCGCGGGGATACTACAAGAGACCCAGTACTTC
12 | TRBJ1-1 | - | - | TRBV7-3 | CASSLVLSEAFF | TGTGCCAGCAGCTTAGTCCTTTCTGAAGCTTTCTTT
16 | TRBJ2-7 | TRBD2 | - | TRBV5-1 | CASSLWVAGESYEQYF | TGCGCCAGCAGCTTGTGGGTAGCGGGGGAATCCTACGAGCAGTACTTC
15 | TRBJ2-1 | TRBD2 | - | TRBV2 | CASSDKRGQNNEQFF | TGTGCCAGCAGTGACAAGCGGGGCCAGAACAATGAGCAGTTCTTC
16 | TRBJ2-5 | TRBD2 | - | TRBV6-5 | CASSSGLAGGSGTQYF | TGTGCCAGCAGTTCCGGACTAGCGGGGGGGTCAGGGACCCAGTACTTC
18 | TRBJ2-2 | TRBD1 | - | TRBV19 | CASSSPPGTGGRTGELFF | TGTGCCAGTAGTAGTCCCCCCGGGACAGGGGGCCGGACCGGGGAGCTGTTTTTT
13 | TRBJ1-2 | - | - | TRBV27 | CASSLSRGYGYTF | TGTGCCAGCAGTCTCTCCAGGGGCTATGGCTACACCTTC
15 | TRBJ2-3 | - | - | TRBV5-5 | CASSLAGSSTDTQYF | TGTGCCAGCAGCTTGGCCGGTTCCTCCACAGATACGCAGTATTTT